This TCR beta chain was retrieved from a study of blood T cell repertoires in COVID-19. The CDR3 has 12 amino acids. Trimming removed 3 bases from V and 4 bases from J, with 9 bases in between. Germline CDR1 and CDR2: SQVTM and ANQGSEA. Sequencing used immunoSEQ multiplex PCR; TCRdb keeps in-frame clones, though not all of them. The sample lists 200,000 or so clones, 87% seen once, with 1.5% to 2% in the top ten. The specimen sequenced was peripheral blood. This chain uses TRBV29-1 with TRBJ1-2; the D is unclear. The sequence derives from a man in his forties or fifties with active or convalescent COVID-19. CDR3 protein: CSVEAGTYGYTF. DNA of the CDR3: TGCAGCGTTGAGGCGGGTACCTATGGCTACACCTTC.